Shown below are 30 T cell receptor beta chains from a single sample sequenced in a study of human thymus T cells. Only in-frame clones appear in the TCRdb table, and some are missing; sequencing was by immunoSEQ multiplex PCR. The sample comprises approximately 40,000 clones, around 94% of which are singletons, and roughly 0.12% rests with the top ten. The sample comprised blood. The receptors stem from a boy less than two years old with a congenital heart defect but otherwise immunologically healthy.

The chain has TRBV19 and TRBJ1-2; D is unresolved. The CDR3 is 14 residues long. Germline V CDR1 and CDR2: LNHDA, SQIVND (reference sequence). V lost 5 bases and J 1 base, leaving 11 bases between the germline ends. This CDR3 reads CASSFRTDNYGYTF. For the CDR3, the DNA is TGTGCCAGTAGTTTCCGGACTGATAACTATGGCTACACCTTC. Drawing the rest from reference TRBV19 and TRBJ1-2, the complete variable domain is DGGITQSPKYLFRKEGQNVTLSCEQNLNHDAMYWYRQDPGQGLRLIYYSQIVNDFQKGDIAEGYSVSREKKESFPLTVTSAQKNPTAFYLCASSFRTDNYGYTFGSGTRLTVV.

V gene TRBV18 combines with J gene TRBJ2-3; 9 bases map to TRBD2. The CDR3 consists of 14 residues. The trim removed 1 base at V and 4 bases at J, leaving 0 bases unmatched. The germline V gene encodes CDR1 KGHSH and CDR2 LQKENI. The CDR3 DNA is TGTGCCAGCTCACCACTAGCGGGGGCAGATACGCAGTATTTT. Its translation is CASSPLAGADTQYF.

The genes are TRBV19 and TRBJ2-3; weak D call: TRBD2 (5 bases). Trimming cost V 4 bases and J 3 bases, with 11 bases left between them. CDR1 and CDR2 (germline): LNHDA, SQIVND (reference sequence). CDR3 length: 14 amino acids. The CDR3 spells CASSKKRWTDTQYF. CDR3 coding DNA: TGTGCCAGTAGTAAGAAGCGGTGGACAGATACGCAGTATTTT.

The rearrangement joins TRBV5-6 to TRBJ2-7; weak D call: TRBD2 (5 bases). Germline assignment: CDR1 SGHDT and CDR2 YYEEEE. V was pared by 4 bases and J by 3 bases, with 14 bases between. The CDR3 runs 14 residues. This CDR3 is CASSQAGRFYEQYF. CDR3 DNA sequence: TGTGCCAGCAGCCAGGCGGGCAGATTCTACGAGCAGTACTTC.

This clone came up once. This chain joins TRBV7-2 and TRBJ2-5; TRBD2 matches 15 bases. The germline V gene has CDR1 SGHTA and CDR2 FQGNSA. V lost 1 base to trimming and J lost 7 bases; unmatched junction nucleotides: 1. The CDR3 loop spans 15 amino acids. The CDR3 region is CASSLGTSGGGTQYF. The CDR3 region has the DNA TGTGCCAGCAGCTTAGGGACTAGCGGGGGGGGGACCCAGTACTTC.

V usage is TRBV7-2 and J usage is TRBJ2-3; possibly TRBD1 or TRBD2 for D (5 bases each). Germline V lookup: CDR1 SGHTA, CDR2 FQGNSA. CDR3 length: 15 residues. V shed 3 bases and J shed 5 bases, with 15 bases lying between them. The CDR3 nucleotides are TGTGCCAGCAGCTTCAGTTCGGGGCGCATAGATACGCAGTATTTT. It encodes CASSFSSGRIDTQYF.

J is TRBJ1-2 and V is TRBV5-1; maybe TRBD1 (6 bases). CDR1 is SGHRS, CDR2 YFSETQ, per germline. Deletions cut 2 bases from V and 4 bases from J, with 27 bases between. This CDR3 has 19 amino acids. CDR3 amino acids: CASSFVSSLTGFESYGYTF. The CDR3 nucleotides read TGCGCCAGCAGCTTTGTGTCGAGCCTGACAGGCTTCGAGAGCTATGGCTACACCTTC.

V usage is TRBV7-9 and J usage is TRBJ2-3, with a possible D match to TRBD1 (5 bases). Germline CDR1 is SEHNR and CDR2 is FQNEAQ (reference sequence). This CDR3 contains 16 residues. With 0 bases removed from V and 2 bases from J, the gap between germline ends came to 12 bases. The CDR3, as DNA: TGTGCCAGCAGCTTAGCGTTCAGGGCAATCACAGATACGCAGTATTTT. This gives the protein CASSLAFRAITDTQYF.

This CDR3 is CASAMRGQGYEQYF. For the CDR3, the DNA is TGCGCCAGCGCAATGCGAGGACAGGGGTACGAGCAGTACTTC. V and J are TRBV5-1 and TRBJ2-7, with TRBD1 matching 9 bases. V lost 7 bases, J lost 4 bases, and 9 bases stayed unmatched. Germline V lookup: CDR1 SGHRS, CDR2 YFSETQ. The CDR3 is made up of 14 amino acids.

This rearrangement joins TRBV28 to TRBJ1-2; tentatively, D is TRBD1 (6 bases). This CDR3 has 12 amino acids. The V end lost 10 bases, the J end lost 4 bases, and 13 bases lay between the germline ends. Germline CDR1 MDHEN, CDR2 SYDVKM. The CDR3 DNA follows: TGTGCCACCCACTCGGACAGCTATGGCTACACCTTC. This codes for CATHSDSYGYTF.

The rearrangement joins TRBV7-9 to TRBJ1-2; no definite D call. Germline V gives CDR1 SEHNR, CDR2 FQNEAQ (reference sequence). The V end was cut by 1 base, the J end by 3 bases, with 12 bases between. The CDR3 extends over 15 amino acids. The CDR3 sequence: CASSLDPSGYYGYTF. Written as DNA, the CDR3 is TGTGCCAGCAGCTTAGATCCCTCGGGATACTATGGCTACACCTTC. The full variable domain, its missing parts supplied by reference TRBV7-9 and TRBJ1-2, is DTGVSQNPRHKITKRGQNVTFRCDPISEHNRLYWYRQTLGQGPEFLTYFQNEAQLEKSRLLSDRFSAERPKGSFSTLEIQRTEQGDSAMYLCASSLDPSGYYGYTFGSGTRLTVV.

This rearrangement joins TRBV7-9 to TRBJ2-2; TRBD2 matches at 7 bases. The CDR3 runs 16 residues. CDR1 is SEHNR and CDR2 is FQNEAQ in the germline V gene (reference sequence). The J segment lost 4 bases and the V segment lost 5 bases, leaving 10 bases of the junction unmatched. CDR3 coding DNA: TGTGCCAGCAGCCCTCCCGCGGGGGTGGTCACCGGGGAGCTGTTTTTT. Its translation: CASSPPAGVVTGELFF.

The chain recombines TRBV6-5 with TRBJ2-7; the D is unclear. Between the trimmed V and J ends, which lost 0 bases and 2 bases, there was a span of 5 bases. The CDR3 length is 13 residues. Germline V gene sequence: CDR1 MNHEY, CDR2 SVGAGI. The DNA of the CDR3 is TGTGCCAGCAGTTACTCGGGTCCCTACGAGCAGTACTTC. This gives the protein CASSYSGPYEQYF.

The chain joins TRBV6-5 to TRBJ1-2; possible D gene TRBD1, 6 bases. CDR3 size: 12 residues. Trimming took 0 bases from V and 7 from J, leaving 6 bases between them. CDR1 is MNHEY and CDR2 is SVGAGI in the germline V gene. The CDR3 DNA reads TGTGCCAGCAGTTACTCACAGGGTGGCTACACCTTC. It specifies CASSYSQGGYTF.

About this clone: Other nucleotide sequences from this sample produce the same CDR3. The V and J genes are TRBV30 and TRBJ1-1; D remains unclear. Germline V gene lookup returns CDR1 GTSNPN and CDR2 SVGIG (reference sequence). The CDR3 extends over 11 amino acids. Trimming stripped 0 bases from V and 4 bases from J, with 3 bases between. CDR3 nucleotides: TGTGCCTGGAGTGTAGGCACTGAAGCTTTCTTT. This codes for CAWSVGTEAFF.

The J gene is TRBJ1-1, the V gene TRBV10-3, with D possibly being TRBD1 (6 bases). Germline values: CDR1 ENHRY, CDR2 SYGVKD. CDR3 size: 13 residues. Trimming removed 7 bases from V and 4 bases from J, with 13 bases in between. The CDR3 DNA reads as TGTGCCATCAACCAGGGAGGGGGCACTGAAGCTTTCTTT. It is translated as CAINQGGGTEAFF.

The CDR3 nucleotides read TGCGCCAGCAGCGGGGGGAATGAAAGGAATGAGCAGTTCTTC. This sequence encodes CASSGGNERNEQFF. The chain couples TRBV4-1 to TRBJ2-1; a weak D match, TRBD2 (6 bases). Trimming took off 5 bases at V and 7 bases at J, with 15 bases between the two ends. Germline lookup yields CDR1 MGHRA and CDR2 YSYEKL. The CDR3 spans 14 residues.

CDR3 DNA sequence: TGTGCCAGCAGTTGGTCAGGGTCCTTCAACACTGAAGCTTTCTTT. Protein sequence: CASSWSGSFNTEAFF. The chain joins TRBV28 to TRBJ1-1, with D perhaps TRBD1 (5 bases). V lost 4 bases and J lost 2, with 14 bases in between. The CDR3 length is 15 residues. Germline V CDR1 and CDR2: MDHEN, SYDVKM.

The chain has TRBV4-1 and TRBJ1-1; 7 bases line up with TRBD1. The germline V gene has CDR1 MGHRA and CDR2 YSYEKL. V dropped 6 bases and J dropped 4; count of bases not matched to a gene: 2. The CDR3 length is 12 residues. The CDR3 nucleotides are TGCGCCAGCAGGCGGGACAGCACTGAAGCTTTCTTT. Translated: CASRRDSTEAFF.

The chain has TRBV4-1 and TRBJ2-7; D is possibly TRBD1 (5 bases). This CDR3 has 15 amino acids. Trimming removed 0 bases from V and 5 bases from J, with 14 bases in between. Germline CDR1 and CDR2: MGHRA and YSYEKL. The chain's CDR3 is CASSQDWGRADEQYF. The DNA for the CDR3 is TGCGCCAGCAGCCAAGATTGGGGCAGGGCGGACGAGCAGTACTTC.

This clone appeared once. The chain joins TRBV12-5 to TRBJ2-3; no clear D. From germline, CDR1 is LGHNT and CDR2 FRNRAP. The CDR3 consists of 12 residues. Trimming left V 6 bases short and J 5 bases short, with 9 bases between. The CDR3 DNA follows: TGTGCTAGTGGGCAGCTAGGAGATACGCAGTATTTT. Amino acids: CASGQLGDTQYF.

The chain is built from TRBV13 and TRBJ1-1; the D is unclear. The CDR3 loop spans 13 amino acids. Germline assignment: CDR1 PRHDT and CDR2 FYEKMQ (reference sequence). Between the trimmed V and J ends, which lost 0 bases and 1 base, there was a span of 3 bases. CDR3 bases: TGTGCCAGCAGCTTAGGCGGGAACACTGAAGCTTTCTTT. Protein sequence: CASSLGGNTEAFF.

The CDR3, as DNA: TGCGCCAGCAGCTTGACTAGCACAGATACGCAGTATTTT. Its protein product is CASSLTSTDTQYF. The chain joins TRBV5-1 to TRBJ2-3; D unclear. Germline assignment: CDR1 SGHRS and CDR2 YFSETQ. The CDR3 consists of 13 residues. V was trimmed by 1 base and J by 0 bases, leaving 3 bases between them. Complete variable domain (other parts from reference TRBV5-1 and TRBJ2-3): KAGVTQTPRYLIKTRGQQVTLSCSPISGHRSVSWYQQTPGQGLQFLFEYFSETQRNKGNFPGRFSGRQFSNSRSEMNVSTLELGDSALYLCASSLTSTDTQYFGPGTRLTVL.

The chain carries TRBV7-2 and TRBJ2-7, with D uncertain. Trimming cost V 1 base and J 0 bases, with 10 bases left between them. Germline-derived CDR1 and CDR2 are SGHTA and FQGNSA. This CDR3 spans 15 amino acids. The CDR3 DNA follows: TGTGCCAGCAGCTTAGTGGCTGACGGCTCCTACGAGCAGTACTTC. It specifies CASSLVADGSYEQYF.

The rearrangement uses TRBV19 and TRBJ2-7, with 9 bases fitting TRBD1. After removal of 4 bases from V and 4 bases from J, the junction contained 8 bases not matched to a gene. CDR1 and CDR2 (germline): LNHDA, SQIVND (reference sequence). The CDR3 extends over 15 amino acids. The CDR3 DNA reads as TGTGCCAGTAGTACCAGTACAGGGGGCGGGTACGAGCAGTACTTC. Amino acid sequence: CASSTSTGGGYEQYF.

V is TRBV30 and J is TRBJ2-7; weak D call: TRBD1 (7 bases). V was clipped by 5 bases and J by 6 bases, with 14 bases between them. The CDR3 runs 12 residues. Germline CDR1 is GTSNPN and CDR2 is SVGIG (reference sequence). The DNA of the CDR3 is TGTGCCTGGGGGGCAGGGGGGTTCGAGCAGTACTTC. Its translation is CAWGAGGFEQYF.

V is TRBV10-3 and J is TRBJ2-7; possibly TRBD1 or TRBD2 for D (6 bases each). Trimming stripped 5 bases from V and 6 bases from J, with 17 bases between. This CDR3 is 14 amino acids long. Germline CDR1 is ENHRY and CDR2 is SYGVKD. CDR3 sequence (DNA): TGTGCCATCAGTTTCCCCCAAGGAGGGGGCGAGCAGTACTTC. Its protein is CAISFPQGGGEQYF.

In this sample, this clone turned up once. The V gene is TRBV13, the J gene TRBJ2-5; TRBD2 is a possible D gene (5 bases). The CDR3 loop spans 16 amino acids. Trimming took off 2 bases at V and 4 bases at J, with 17 bases between the two ends. The germline gives CDR1 PRHDT, CDR2 FYEKMQ (reference sequence). The CDR3 nucleotides read TGTGCCAGCAGCTTAACCCCCCAGCGGATCCGAGAGACCCAGTACTTC. Protein sequence: CASSLTPQRIRETQYF. Full variable domain (remainder filled in from reference TRBV13 and TRBJ2-5): AAGVIQSPRHLIKEKRETATLKCYPIPRHDTVYWYQQGPGQDPQFLISFYEKMQSDKGSIPDRFSAQQFSDYHSELNMSSLELGDSALYFCASSLTPQRIRETQYFGPGTRLLVL.

The rearrangement links TRBV27 to TRBJ1-6, with TRBD1 matching 7 bases. Germline V lookup: CDR1 MNHEY, CDR2 SMNVEV (reference sequence). The J segment lost 6 bases and the V segment lost 5 bases, leaving 7 bases of the junction unmatched. The CDR3 spans 15 residues. CDR3: CASSRTGVPNSPLHF. The CDR3 DNA follows: TGTGCCAGCAGTCGGACAGGCGTTCCTAATTCACCCCTCCACTTT.

Remarks on this clone: The same CDR3 can be traced to other DNA sequences in this sample. J is TRBJ2-3 and V is TRBV18; D remains ambiguous. The ends were cut back, 3 bases at V and 0 bases at J, with 4 bases in the middle. Germline CDR1 reads KGHSH; CDR2 reads LQKENI. The CDR3 totals 13 residues. Written as DNA, the CDR3 is TGTGCCAGCTCACCCCCTAGCACAGATACGCAGTATTTT. Amino acids: CASSPPSTDTQYF.